This T cell receptor beta chain was sequenced for a study of T cells after yellow fever vaccination. General observations from the study: It was a small share of clonotypes that appeared in both CD4 and CD8 compartments. A weaker but faster secondary response was observed, peaking on day 5 versus 15.

Germline V lookup: CDR1 SGHTA, CDR2 FQGNSA. The V end lost 6 bases, the J end lost 2 bases, and 18 bases lay between the germline ends. The CDR3 has 16 residues. In TCRdb, the 5' RACE reads were re-called with MiXCR into one record per CDR3 protein. The sample lists some 400,000 distinct CDR3 sequences, around 6.4% seen once, with 14% to 15% in the top ten. This clonotype was found many times. Its antigen remains unknown. This sequence was found in a man aged 25 to 40 who received the YFV17D yellow fever vaccine. This rearrangement joins TRBV7-2 to TRBJ2-3; the D gene is possibly TRBD2 (6 bases). Sequenced material: PBMCs, taken 5 days after the yellow fever booster vaccination. CDR3 protein: CASRRAGRMDTDTQYF. The CDR3 nucleotides read TGTGCCAGCAGAAGGGCAGGGAGGATGGACACAGATACGCAGTATTTT. The whole variable domain, remainder taken from reference TRBV7-2 and TRBJ2-3, is GAGVSQSPSNKVTEKGKDVELRCDPISGHTALYWYRQSLGQGLEFLIYFQGNSAPDKSGLPSDRFSAERTGGSVSTLTIQRTQQEDSAVYLCASRRAGRMDTDTQYFGPGTRLTVL.